The 16 T cell receptor beta chains listed next were all sequenced from one sample in a study of CD8+ T cells in alopecia areata. Investigators isolated RNA and reverse transcribed it into cDNA to act as the sequencing template. Sequencing used immunoSEQ multiplex PCR; TCRdb keeps in-frame clones, though not all of them. Among more than 110,000 clones listed, 65% to 90% were seen once. This sample's treatment: oral pan-JAK inhibitor, 5-10 mg twice daily. The sample consisted of CD8+ T cells sorted from blood, taken at week 4, from a patient treated with tofacitinib. The source of these receptors is a human donor with alopecia areata.

The rearrangement uses TRBV7-9 and TRBJ2-7; 9 bases match TRBD1. The CDR3 is 15 residues long. V lost 3 bases, J lost 3 bases, and 6 bases stayed unmatched. Germline V gene sequence: CDR1 SEHNR, CDR2 FQNEAQ (reference sequence). CDR3 DNA sequence: TGTGCCAGCAGCTTTACCGGGACAGGGAACTACGAGCAGTACTTC. This sequence encodes CASSFTGTGNYEQYF. Combining the CDR3 with reference TRBV7-9 and TRBJ2-7 gives the whole variable domain DTGVSQNPRHKITKRGQNVTFRCDPISEHNRLYWYRQTLGQGPEFLTYFQNEAQLEKSRLLSDRFSAERPKGSFSTLEIQRTEQGDSAMYLCASSFTGTGNYEQYFGPGTRLTVT.

This chain joins TRBV6-1 and TRBJ2-2; D possibly corresponds to TRBD1 (6 bases). CDR1 is MNHNS and CDR2 is SASEGT in the germline V gene. This CDR3 is built from 16 residues. V gave up 1 base and J gave up 6 bases, with 15 bases separating them. CDR3 nucleotides: TGTGCCAGCAGTGAAGTGGTGGGGGCGCCACCCGGGGAGCTGTTTTTT. Encoded protein: CASSEVVGAPPGELFF.

This chain joins TRBV27 and TRBJ2-7, with 9 bases lining up with TRBD2. The CDR3 loop spans 14 amino acids. J was trimmed by 5 bases and V by 0 bases; bases with no gene match: 2. Per the germline V gene, CDR1 is MNHEY and CDR2 is SMNVEV (reference sequence). The CDR3 loop reads CASSLSTSGHEQYF. CDR3 coding DNA: TGTGCCAGCAGTTTATCGACTAGCGGCCACGAGCAGTACTTC.

The chain recombines TRBV7-6 with TRBJ2-6; either TRBD1 or TRBD2 may supply D (5 bases each). This CDR3 is built from 16 residues. V was cut by 0 bases and J by 3 bases, with 9 bases left in between. From germline, CDR1 is SGHVS and CDR2 FNYEAQ. In DNA, the CDR3 is TGTGCCAGCAGCTTAGCAGGGGCGGGTGGGGCCAACGTCCTGACTTTC. Residues: CASSLAGAGGANVLTF.

The chain recombines TRBV29-1 with TRBJ2-3; TRBD1 matches at 10 bases. Germline V CDR1 and CDR2: SQVTM, ANQGSEA. The CDR3 consists of 16 residues. The V segment lost 4 bases and the J segment 3 bases; nucleotides outside the gene matches: 10. CDR3 sequence reads: CSVVRTGGRLTDTQYF. The CDR3, as DNA: TGCAGCGTTGTACGGACAGGGGGGAGGTTGACAGATACGCAGTATTTT.

The chain joins TRBV27 to TRBJ2-4; a possible D gene is TRBD2 (7 bases). Trimming shortened V by 2 bases and J by 1 base, and 12 bases separated the two germline ends. Per germline, CDR1 MNHEY and CDR2 SMNVEV (reference sequence). The CDR3 runs 16 residues. The CDR3 is CASSLRGGAAKNIQYF. CDR3 nucleotide sequence: TGTGCCAGCAGTTTAAGGGGGGGCGCGGCCAAAAACATTCAGTACTTC.

CDR3 coding DNA: TGTGCCAGTAGTACGACAGGGCTCTTCACTGAAGCTTTCTTT. Translating it yields CASSTTGLFTEAFF. The chain has TRBV19 and TRBJ1-1; the match to TRBD1 covers 7 bases. Losses at the gene ends were 4 bases for V and 4 bases for J; bases not matched to a gene: 6. The CDR3 totals 14 residues. Germline assignment: CDR1 LNHDA and CDR2 SQIVND (reference sequence).

The gene calls are TRBV27 and TRBJ2-7; D not certain. CDR3 size: 15 residues. With 0 bases removed from V and 0 bases from J, the gap between germline ends came to 9 bases. Per the germline V gene, CDR1 is MNHEY and CDR2 is SMNVEV (reference sequence). In DNA, the CDR3 is TGTGCCAGCAGTTTATCTACGGACCTCTCCTACGAGCAGTACTTC. Encoded protein: CASSLSTDLSYEQYF.

In this sample, this clone turned up a few times. V is TRBV7-9 and J is TRBJ2-5; 11 nucleotides line up with TRBD2. Germline-derived CDR1 and CDR2 are SEHNR and FQNEAQ (reference sequence). V gave up 3 bases and J gave up 2 bases; unmatched junction bases: 2. The CDR3 runs to 15 residues. The DNA of the CDR3 is TGTGCCAGCAGCTTTGGACTAGCGGGTCAAGAGACCCAGTACTTC. As protein: CASSFGLAGQETQYF.

This sequence joins TRBV19 and TRBJ2-1, with TRBD2 matching over 10 bases. J was trimmed by 5 bases and V by 5 bases; bases with no gene match: 3. The CDR3 spans 14 residues. Germline CDR1 and CDR2: LNHDA and SQIVND (reference sequence). CDR3 residues: CASSRTSGHNEQFF. For the CDR3, the DNA is TGTGCCAGTAGTCGGACTAGCGGCCACAATGAGCAGTTCTTC.

V is TRBV6-5 and J is TRBJ1-2; TRBD1 is a possible D gene (5 bases). Per germline, CDR1 MNHEY and CDR2 SVGAGI. The CDR3 sequence is 14 residues long. Trimming took off 5 bases at V and 4 bases at J, with 14 bases between the two ends. Here the CDR3 reads CASSPPGGLYGYTF. Written as DNA, the CDR3 is TGTGCCAGCAGTCCTCCGGGGGGACTCTATGGCTACACCTTC.

This clone was seen only a few times. The J gene is TRBJ2-7, the V gene TRBV4-3, with 8 bases identical to TRBD1. This CDR3 contains 17 residues. CDR1 is LGHNA and CDR2 is YSLEER in the germline V gene. The J segment lost 2 bases and the V segment lost 0 bases, leaving 9 bases of the junction unmatched. The CDR3 DNA follows: TGCGCCAGCAGCCAAGACACCCTCCAGGGGGCTACCTACGAGCAGTACTTC. This translates into CASSQDTLQGATYEQYF.

The chain is built from TRBV5-1 and TRBJ2-7; 7 bases agree with TRBD1. The CDR3 runs to 14 residues. Losses at the gene ends were 0 bases for V and 4 bases for J; bases not matched to a gene: 4. Germline V CDR1 and CDR2: SGHRS, YFSETQ. The CDR3 protein is CASSLGDSIYEQYF. The CDR3 nucleotides are TGCGCCAGCAGCTTGGGGGACAGTATTTACGAGCAGTACTTC.

The CDR3 DNA is TGCGCCAGCGCCAGGCCTAACACCGGGGAGCTGTTTTTT. Translation: CASARPNTGELFF. The chain uses TRBV5-1 and TRBJ2-2; D is undetermined. Germline-derived CDR1 and CDR2 are SGHRS and YFSETQ. The length of the CDR3 is 13 residues. V was pared by 7 bases and J by 2 bases, with 9 bases between.

The J gene is TRBJ2-2, the V gene TRBV4-3; D unresolved. V lost 0 bases to trimming and J lost 2 bases, with 7 bases between them. CDR1 and CDR2 (germline): LGHNA, YSLEER. The CDR3 has 15 amino acids. The CDR3 bases are TGCGCCAGCAGCCAAGATCGCTATAACACCGGGGAGCTGTTTTTT. This translates into CASSQDRYNTGELFF.

The chain recombines TRBV2 with TRBJ2-7; D is perhaps TRBD1 (6 bases). The V end lost 2 bases, the J end lost 3 bases, and 11 bases lay between the germline ends. The CDR3 spans 14 residues. Looked up from germline, CDR1 is SNHLY and CDR2 is FYNNEI. The CDR3 nucleotides read TGTGCCAGCAGTGAACTGGGGGCTAACTACGAGCAGTACTTC. Residues: CASSELGANYEQYF.